This TCR beta chain comes out of a study of PD-1 blockade in classical Hodgkin lymphoma. Findings and limits, study-wide: When set against healthy donors, newly diagnosed patients were reported to show lower baseline TCR diversity. CD8+ TCR diversity did not rise significantly by C4D1, unlike CD4+. Complete responders had baseline diversity similar to newly diagnosed patients.

Specified time point: cycle 4 day 1 (C4D1), after more than 5 weeks of nivolumab. Autologous stem cell transplantation was followed by relapse in every patient, and brentuximab vedotin exposure varied. Each best response was a complete response, a partial response or progressive disease. Profiling relied on immunoSEQ multiplex PCR, and the TCRdb table lists in-frame clones only, not all of them. Here the sample spans roughly 100,000 clones, roughly nine tenths being singletons. About this clone: Its target is not known. An end of the junction differs from the germline gene, which may be a read error.

The specimen was peripheral blood mononuclear cells (PBMCs), collected before the fourth cycle of nivolumab. The clonotype comes from a human donor with classical Hodgkin lymphoma.

As DNA, the CDR3 is TGTGCCAGTAGTTTAGACAGGGGTAGTGGTATGAACACTGAAGCTTTCTTT. This encodes CASSLDRGSGMNTEAFF. The V and J genes are TRBV19 and TRBJ1-1, with TRBD1 matching over 8 bases. In germline, CDR1 is LNHDA, CDR2 SQIVND (reference sequence). The CDR3 length is 17 residues.